In this sample, the clone carrying this T cell receptor (beta chain) turned up many times. Its antigen is undetermined. The data were taken from a study of metastatic and nonmetastatic thyroid tumors. Study-level background: Repertoire data that came from the blood and tumor or nodule tissue of malignant and benign thyroid patients were compared. Whole-study findings and limits: According to reports, the diversity of TCR beta was significantly higher in malignant thyroid tumors than in benign nodules, and this held in both blood and tumor samples.

MiXCR re-clonotyped the PCR reads for TCRdb. In the table there are thousands of clones, roughly 14% of which are singletons. Not a single patient had been given any form of treatment at any point before undergoing thyroid surgery. The CDR3 spans 14 residues. In germline, CDR1 is SGHVS, CDR2 FNYEAQ. V shed 1 base and J shed 6 bases, with 13 bases lying between them. This sequence was found in a female donor with papillary thyroid cancer or a benign thyroid nodule (not recorded which). Some clones in this sample may be carry-over from other donors' samples. Sequencing input: blood. The chain links TRBV7-6 to TRBJ2-7; no clear D. For the CDR3, the DNA is TGTGCCAGCAGCTTAGAAAGTCACTTCGGCGAGCAGTACTTC. Protein product: CASSLESHFGEQYF.